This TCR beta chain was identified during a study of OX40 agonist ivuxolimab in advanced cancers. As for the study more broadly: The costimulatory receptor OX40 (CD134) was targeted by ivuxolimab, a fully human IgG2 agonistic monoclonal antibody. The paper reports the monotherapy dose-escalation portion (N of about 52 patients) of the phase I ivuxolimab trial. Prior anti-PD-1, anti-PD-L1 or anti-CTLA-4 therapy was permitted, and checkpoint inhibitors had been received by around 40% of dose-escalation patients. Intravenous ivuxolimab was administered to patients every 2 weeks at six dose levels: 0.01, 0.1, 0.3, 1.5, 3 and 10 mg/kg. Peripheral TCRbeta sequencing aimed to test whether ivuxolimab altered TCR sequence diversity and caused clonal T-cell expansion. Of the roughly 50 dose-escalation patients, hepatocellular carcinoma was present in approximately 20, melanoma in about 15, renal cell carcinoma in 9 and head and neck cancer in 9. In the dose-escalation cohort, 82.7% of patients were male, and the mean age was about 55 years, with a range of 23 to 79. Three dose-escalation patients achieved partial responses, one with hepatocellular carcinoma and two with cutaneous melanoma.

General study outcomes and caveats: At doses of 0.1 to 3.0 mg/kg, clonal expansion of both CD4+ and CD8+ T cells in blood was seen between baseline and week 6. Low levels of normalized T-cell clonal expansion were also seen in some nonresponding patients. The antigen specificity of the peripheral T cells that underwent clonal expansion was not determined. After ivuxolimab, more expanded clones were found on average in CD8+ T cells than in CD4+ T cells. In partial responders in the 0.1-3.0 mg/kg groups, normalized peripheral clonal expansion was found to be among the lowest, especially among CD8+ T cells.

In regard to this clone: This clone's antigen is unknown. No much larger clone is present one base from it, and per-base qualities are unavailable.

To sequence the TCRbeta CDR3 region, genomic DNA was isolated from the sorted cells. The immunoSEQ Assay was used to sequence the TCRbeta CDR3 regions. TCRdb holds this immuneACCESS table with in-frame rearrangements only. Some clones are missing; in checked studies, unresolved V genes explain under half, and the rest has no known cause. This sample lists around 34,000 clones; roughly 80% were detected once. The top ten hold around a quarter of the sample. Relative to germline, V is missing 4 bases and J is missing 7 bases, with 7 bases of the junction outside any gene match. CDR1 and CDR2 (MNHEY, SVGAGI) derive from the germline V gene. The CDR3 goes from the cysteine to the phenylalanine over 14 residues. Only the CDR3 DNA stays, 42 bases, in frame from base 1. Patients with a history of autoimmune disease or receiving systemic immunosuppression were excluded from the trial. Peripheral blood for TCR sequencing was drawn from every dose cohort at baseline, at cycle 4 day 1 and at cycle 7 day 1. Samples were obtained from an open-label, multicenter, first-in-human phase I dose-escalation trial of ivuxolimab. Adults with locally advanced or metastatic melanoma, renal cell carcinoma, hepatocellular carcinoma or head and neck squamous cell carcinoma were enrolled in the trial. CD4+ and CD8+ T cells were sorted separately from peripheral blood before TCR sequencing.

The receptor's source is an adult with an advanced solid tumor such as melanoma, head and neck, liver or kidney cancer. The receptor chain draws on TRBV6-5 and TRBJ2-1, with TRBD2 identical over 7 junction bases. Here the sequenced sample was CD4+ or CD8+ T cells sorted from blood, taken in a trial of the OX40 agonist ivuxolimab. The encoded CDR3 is CASSFAGVGNEQFF. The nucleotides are TGTGCCAGCAGTTTTGCGGGAGTGGGGAATGAGCAGTTCTTC.